This T cell receptor beta chain is drawn from a study of technical replicates of blood from a handful of donors. Method: immunoSEQ multiplex PCR; TCRdb's copy keeps in-frame clones and lacks some. The table shows over 50,000 clones, with approximately 86% occurring only once. Unmatched junction bases numbered 4, after V lost 6 bases and J lost 2 bases. The CDR3 is 14 amino acids. Germline CDR1 reads ENHRY; CDR2 reads SYGVKD. The genes are TRBV10-3 and TRBJ2-3; TRBD1 agrees at 8 bases. The sample consisted of PBMCs. This TCR was sampled from a human donor in good health. Some clones in this sample may be carry-over from other donors' samples. In DNA, the CDR3 is TGTGCCATCAGCAAGACAGGGGCCACAGATACGCAGTATTTT. Its translation is CAISKTGATDTQYF.